The 30 T cell receptor beta chains below all came from one sample that was sequenced in a study of OX40 agonist ivuxolimab in advanced cancers. Method: immunoSEQ multiplex PCR; TCRdb's copy keeps in-frame clones and lacks some. Of over 25,000 clones in the sample, roughly 80% were seen once. Sequencing was performed on CD4+ or CD8+ T cells sorted from blood, taken in a trial of the OX40 agonist ivuxolimab. These TCRs come from an adult with an advanced solid tumor such as melanoma, head and neck, liver or kidney cancer.

In its sample, this clone was seen once. The V and J genes are TRBV28 and TRBJ2-5, with D tentatively TRBD1 or TRBD2 (5 bases each). The CDR3 length is 16 residues. V lost 5 bases to trimming and J lost 1 base, with 17 bases between them. The germline V gene has CDR1 MDHEN and CDR2 SYDVKM. CDR3: CASSLTGTGPQETQYF. In DNA, the CDR3 is TGTGCCAGCAGTCTAACCGGGACCGGCCCCCAAGAGACCCAGTACTTC.

Sample share makes this clone medium-sized (0.01 to 0.1%). V gene TRBV9 combines with J gene TRBJ1-2; D may be TRBD1 (5 bases). Deletions cut 0 bases from V and 5 bases from J, with 14 bases between. Looked up from germline, CDR1 is SGDLS and CDR2 is YYNGEE. This CDR3 contains 15 residues. The CDR3 loop is CASSVAVSWGYGYTF. CDR3 nucleotides: TGTGCCAGCAGCGTAGCAGTCAGTTGGGGGTATGGCTACACCTTC.

V and J are TRBV6-5 and TRBJ2-5; 10 positions match TRBD2. The last part of the DNA fits TRBJ2-7 better; the J call may be wrong. The germline V gene has CDR1 MNHEY and CDR2 SVGAGI. This CDR3 spans 14 amino acids. The chain's CDR3 is CASSYSGRAPEQYF. The CDR3, as DNA: TGTGCCAGCAGTTACAGCGGGAGGGCCCCCGAGCAGTACTTC.

The chain carries TRBV4-1 and TRBJ1-1; D is perhaps TRBD1 (5 bases). Per the germline V gene, CDR1 is MGHRA and CDR2 is YSYEKL. The V gene lost 4 bases and the J gene lost 1 base, with 13 bases spanning the gap. This CDR3 is 15 amino acids long. In DNA form, the CDR3 reads TGCGCCAGCAGCCCCGATGCGGGGGAGAACACTGAAGCTTTCTTT. It is translated as CASSPDAGENTEAFF.

This rearrangement joins TRBV6-5 to TRBJ2-7; D gene uncertain. V gave up 2 bases and J gave up 1 base, with 9 bases separating them. There are 14 residues in the CDR3. Germline V lookup: CDR1 MNHEY, CDR2 SVGAGI. For the CDR3, the DNA is TGTGCCAGCAGTTACCTGATGGAATCCTACGAGCAGTACTTC. Protein sequence: CASSYLMESYEQYF.

The chain is built from TRBV5-1 and TRBJ2-7, with D possibly TRBD2 on 6 matching bases. V gave up 3 bases and J gave up 0 bases, with 13 bases separating them. The CDR3 consists of 15 residues. Germline V gene data show CDR1 as SGHRS and CDR2 as YFSETQ. The CDR3 region is CASSSVAESSYEQYF. The DNA of the CDR3 is TGCGCCAGCAGCTCCGTAGCGGAAAGCTCCTACGAGCAGTACTTC.

The chain carries TRBV28 and TRBJ2-7, with TRBD2 matching 7 bases. Germline V gene data show CDR1 as MDHEN and CDR2 as SYDVKM. The CDR3 covers 14 residues. J was trimmed by 4 bases and V by 3 bases; bases with no gene match: 6. CDR3 region: CASSFIGGSYEQYF. CDR3 DNA sequence: TGTGCCAGCAGTTTCATCGGGGGGTCGTACGAGCAGTACTTC.

This chain connects TRBV27 to TRBJ2-1; D is perhaps TRBD2 (5 bases). Trimming removed 5 bases at V and 6 bases at J, with 20 bases between. This CDR3 has 16 amino acids. Germline V gene lookup returns CDR1 MNHEY and CDR2 SMNVEV (reference sequence). CDR3 loop: CASSPSYTALGNEQFF. In nucleotides, the CDR3 is TGTGCCAGCAGTCCTAGCTATACGGCATTGGGCAATGAGCAGTTCTTC.

This clone was recorded a few times. The V gene is TRBV30, the J gene TRBJ1-1; D may be TRBD1 (6 bases). Germline values: CDR1 GTSNPN, CDR2 SVGIG (reference sequence). Trimming removed 2 bases from V and 1 base from J, with 11 bases in between. CDR3 length: 14 residues. CDR3 residues: CAWSLGRGNTEAFF. DNA of the CDR3: TGTGCCTGGAGTTTGGGCAGGGGGAACACTGAAGCTTTCTTT.

This rearrangement joins TRBV28 to TRBJ1-2, with D possibly TRBD1 on 6 matching bases. CDR1 MDHEN and CDR2 SYDVKM come from the germline V gene. This CDR3 contains 14 residues. Trimming stripped 6 bases from V and 3 bases from J, with 14 bases between. The CDR3 nucleotides are TGTGCCAGCAGATCTGAAAGGGGGTACTATGGCTACACCTTC. Translated, it gives CASRSERGYYGYTF.

The J gene is TRBJ2-6, the V gene TRBV19; D remains ambiguous. Germline V gives CDR1 LNHDA, CDR2 SQIVND (reference sequence). The CDR3 has 17 amino acids. V was trimmed by 3 bases and J by 0 bases, leaving 12 bases between them. CDR3 sequence (DNA): TGTGCCAGTAGTATGACCCCTAGACTCTCTGGGGCCAACGTCCTGACTTTC. This gives the protein CASSMTPRLSGANVLTF.

The J gene is TRBJ2-7, the V gene TRBV5-1, with 9 bases aligning to TRBD1. The CDR3 consists of 15 residues. V gave up 4 bases and J gave up 2 bases; unmatched junction bases: 7. CDR1 and CDR2 from the germline V gene are SGHRS and YFSETQ. The CDR3 protein is CASSPPGQGTYEQYF. DNA for the CDR3: TGCGCCAGCAGCCCACCGGGACAGGGCACCTACGAGCAGTACTTC.

This chain joins TRBV7-9 and TRBJ1-5, with 9 bases fitting TRBD1. In germline, CDR1 is SEHNR, CDR2 FQNEAQ (reference sequence). CDR3 length equals 16 residues. Trimming took 1 base from V and 4 from J; bases not matched to a gene: 5. CDR3: CASSLGYGTGNQPQHF. CDR3 nucleotide sequence: TGTGCCAGCAGCTTAGGCTATGGGACAGGGAATCAGCCCCAGCATTTT.

This clone was seen only once. The genes are TRBV11-2 and TRBJ2-5, with D perhaps TRBD2 (5 bases). Per germline, CDR1 SGHAT and CDR2 FQNNGV. V dropped 3 bases and J dropped 2 bases, with 13 bases sitting between them. This CDR3 spans 15 amino acids. This CDR3 is CASSFGQTGQETQYF. In DNA form, the CDR3 reads TGTGCCAGCAGCTTTGGTCAGACGGGGCAAGAGACCCAGTACTTC. The full variable domain, in which reference TRBV11-2 and TRBJ2-5 provide the parts outside the CDR3, is EAGVAQSPRYKIIEKRQSVAFWCNPISGHATLYWYQQILGQGPKLLIQFQNNGVVDDSQLPKDRFSAERLKGVDSTLKIQPAKLEDSAVYLCASSFGQTGQETQYFGPGTRLLVL.

The chain links TRBV2 to TRBJ1-5; TRBD1 agrees at 7 bases. The germline gives CDR1 SNHLY, CDR2 FYNNEI. The CDR3 runs 13 residues. J lost 7 bases, V lost 3 bases, and 3 bases had no gene match. CDR3 in amino acids: CASSDRGRQPQHF. The CDR3 nucleotides read TGTGCCAGCAGTGACAGGGGGAGACAGCCCCAGCATTTT. The full variable domain, completed using reference TRBV2 and TRBJ1-5, is EPEVTQTPSHQVTQMGQEVILRCVPISNHLYFYWYRQILGQKVEFLVSFYNNEISEKSEIFDDQFSVERPDGSNFTLKIRSTKLEDSAMYFCASSDRGRQPQHFGDGTRLSIL.

This rearrangement joins TRBV28 to TRBJ1-1; D remains unclear. Germline V CDR1 and CDR2: MDHEN, SYDVKM. V was cut by 3 bases and J by 0 bases, with 14 bases left in between. The CDR3 contains 16 residues. The CDR3 loop reads CASSFSALRVNTEAFF. CDR3 sequence (DNA): TGTGCCAGCAGTTTCTCGGCGTTGAGGGTGAACACTGAAGCTTTCTTT.

The rearrangement joins TRBV2 to TRBJ2-7, with 7 bases identical to TRBD1. The J segment lost 5 bases and the V segment lost 1 base, leaving 5 bases of the junction unmatched. The germline gives CDR1 SNHLY, CDR2 FYNNEI. CDR3 length: 14 residues. CDR3 DNA: TGTGCCAGCAGTGAAGGGCCAGGGGGAGACGAGCAGTACTTC. Its protein product is CASSEGPGGDEQYF.

This chain uses TRBV6-1 with TRBJ1-3, with a tentative D call TRBD1 (5 bases). In germline, CDR1 is MNHNS, CDR2 SASEGT. CDR3 length equals 15 residues. V was cut by 4 bases and J by 7 bases, with 17 bases left in between. In nucleotides, the CDR3 is TGTGCCAGCAGTGGACGCCAGGGCGTAAAGAACACCATATATTTT. Amino acid sequence: CASSGRQGVKNTIYF.

This clone is judged medium-sized. V usage is TRBV2 and J usage is TRBJ2-3; no firm D call. This CDR3 spans 12 amino acids. Trimming took 5 bases from V and 3 from J, leaving 6 bases between them. CDR1 and CDR2 (germline): SNHLY, FYNNEI. DNA of the CDR3: TGTGCCAGCAGTTCCGGGACAGATACGCAGTATTTT. Protein: CASSSGTDTQYF.

The rearrangement joins TRBV13 to TRBJ2-7; D tentatively reads TRBD1 or TRBD2 (5 bases each). Germline assignment: CDR1 PRHDT and CDR2 FYEKMQ (reference sequence). The CDR3 is made up of 14 amino acids. The V end lost 0 bases, the J end lost 4 bases, and 10 bases lay between the germline ends. The CDR3 protein is CASSLGGAEYEQYF. The CDR3 DNA reads as TGTGCCAGCAGCTTAGGCGGGGCTGAGTACGAGCAGTACTTC.

V usage is TRBV19 and J usage is TRBJ2-7; D unresolved. The CDR3 length is 13 residues. V lost 1 base and J lost 3, with 7 bases in between. CDR1 LNHDA and CDR2 SQIVND come from the germline V gene (reference sequence). The CDR3 loop is CASSIVLNYEQYF. DNA of the CDR3: TGTGCCAGTAGTATAGTCCTAAACTACGAGCAGTACTTC. The full variable domain, in which reference TRBV19 and TRBJ2-7 provide the parts outside the CDR3, is DGGITQSPKYLFRKEGQNVTLSCEQNLNHDAMYWYRQDPGQGLRLIYYSQIVNDFQKGDIAEGYSVSREKKESFPLTVTSAQKNPTAFYLCASSIVLNYEQYFGPGTRLTVT.

The CDR3 spells CASSGRTSGLGDTQYF. The DNA for the CDR3 is TGCGCCAGCAGCGGACGGACTAGCGGCCTCGGGGATACGCAGTATTTT. The chain employs TRBV4-1 and TRBJ2-3; 10 nucleotides agree with TRBD2. Germline V CDR1 and CDR2: MGHRA, YSYEKL. The trim removed 5 bases at V and 6 bases at J, leaving 11 bases unmatched. The CDR3 extends over 16 amino acids.

The chain joins TRBV2 to TRBJ2-7, with 7 bases aligning to TRBD2. The V and J ends lost 6 bases and 6 bases, in that order; junction bases with no gene match: 2. From germline, CDR1 is SNHLY and CDR2 FYNNEI. This CDR3 region has 11 residues. The CDR3 reads CASSWGGEQYF. CDR3 DNA sequence: TGTGCCAGCAGCTGGGGGGGCGAGCAGTACTTC.

The chain recombines TRBV9 with TRBJ1-2; the D gene is possibly TRBD1 (6 bases). CDR1 is SGDLS, CDR2 YYNGEE, per germline. The CDR3 is 14 amino acids. V was pared by 4 bases and J by 8 bases, with 18 bases between. The CDR3 region is CASSTLLGGAGYTF. The DNA of the CDR3 is TGTGCCAGCAGCACCCTACTCGGGGGGGCGGGCTACACCTTC.

V is TRBV4-3 and J is TRBJ1-6; a weak D match, TRBD1 (5 bases). Trimming pared 0 bases from V and 2 bases from J, leaving 8 bases between. CDR1 and CDR2 from the germline V gene are LGHNA and YSLEER. There are 16 residues in the CDR3. CDR3 in DNA: TGCGCCAGCAGCCAAGATCCGGGGGCCTATAATTCACCCCTCCACTTT. Translating gives CASSQDPGAYNSPLHF.

In this sample, this clone is medium-sized. The gene calls are TRBV11-2 and TRBJ2-3; 10 bases align to TRBD2. This CDR3 is 16 amino acids long. V shed 3 bases, J shed 5 bases, and the junction held 8 bases outside the gene matches. CDR1 is SGHAT and CDR2 is FQNNGV in the germline V gene. The CDR3 region is CASSFVTSGGEDTQYF. CDR3 sequence (DNA): TGTGCCAGCAGCTTTGTGACCAGCGGGGGGGAAGATACGCAGTATTTT.

The V gene is TRBV5-5, the J gene TRBJ2-3; D ambiguous. The CDR3 is 14 amino acids. Looked up from germline, CDR1 is SGHKS and CDR2 is YYEKEE (reference sequence). The V end was cut by 0 bases, the J end by 6 bases, with 11 bases between. The CDR3: CASSLALVRDTQYF. CDR3 coding DNA: TGTGCCAGCAGCTTGGCCTTAGTGAGGGATACGCAGTATTTT.

The V call is TRBV6-1, the J call TRBJ2-5, with 7 bases identical to TRBD1. After removal of 7 bases from V and 5 bases from J, the junction contained 4 bases not matched to a gene. The germline V gene has CDR1 MNHNS and CDR2 SASEGT. There are 12 residues in the CDR3. CDR3 sequence: CASTTGWETQYF. Written as DNA, the CDR3 is TGTGCCAGCACGACAGGGTGGGAGACCCAGTACTTC.

This chain links TRBV29-1 with TRBJ2-1; D is possibly TRBD2 (6 bases). The CDR3 sequence is 13 residues long. The germline V and J ends were trimmed by 5 bases and 3 bases, with 11 bases remaining between them. Per germline, CDR1 SQVTM and CDR2 ANQGSEA. CDR3 sequence (DNA): TGCAGCGTTCTCACGGGAGACTACAATGAGCAGTTCTTC. Residues: CSVLTGDYNEQFF.

The genes are TRBV30 and TRBJ2-7; D is perhaps TRBD1 (5 bases). This CDR3 spans 11 amino acids. Trimming cost V 3 bases and J 6 bases, with 9 bases left between them. The germline gives CDR1 GTSNPN, CDR2 SVGIG (reference sequence). CDR3: CAWRGPGEQYF. CDR3 nucleotide sequence: TGTGCCTGGAGGGGGCCGGGCGAGCAGTACTTC.